One sample yielded the 10 T cell receptor beta chains listed below, sequenced in a study of response to subunit inactivated influenza vaccine. TCRdb re-called the RT-PCR reads with MiXCR, one entry per CDR3 protein. The table records a few hundred thousand distinct CDR3 sequences, 20% to 25% of them present only once. This specimen was PBMCs from blood, taken 21 months after vaccination. The receptors come from a man in his fifties or sixties who received an inactivated influenza vaccine.

This clonotype was recorded only once. As DNA, the CDR3 is TGTGCCAGCAGCTTGGGATCGGGTCGTCAGCCCCAGCATTTT. The encoded protein is CASSLGSGRQPQHF. V gene TRBV5-5 combines with J gene TRBJ1-5; unclear D gene. The CDR3 is made up of 14 amino acids. V gave up 0 bases and J gave up 6 bases, with 10 bases separating them. From germline, CDR1 is SGHKS and CDR2 YYEKEE (reference sequence).

Only a few counts were recorded for this clonotype. The V call is TRBV5-7, the J call TRBJ1-1; 9 bases map to TRBD1. TRBV5-7 is identified as an open reading frame with a role that is uncertain. J gave up 5 bases and V 0 bases, and 11 bases lay outside the gene matches. This CDR3 contains 17 residues. The CDR3 here is CASSLGARDREGTEAFF. The CDR3 DNA reads as TGTGCCAGCAGCTTGGGAGCCAGGGACAGGGAAGGAACTGAAGCTTTCTTT.

The chain carries TRBV19 and TRBJ1-5; maybe TRBD1 (5 bases). Trimming removed 8 bases from V and 6 bases from J, with 23 bases in between. Germline CDR1 is LNHDA and CDR2 is SQIVND (reference sequence). The CDR3 runs to 16 residues. CDR3 nucleotide sequence: TGTGCCAGTGGCTCGAGAGGCGGCAGGGAAGGTCAGCCCCAGCATTTT. It encodes CASGSRGGREGQPQHF.

V is TRBV5-1 and J is TRBJ2-7, with 10 bases identical to TRBD2. V shed 0 bases and J 0 bases; nucleotides not matched to a gene: 6. Germline V CDR1 and CDR2: SGHRS, YFSETQ. The CDR3 has 17 amino acids. The CDR3 here is CASSLGALAGASYEQYF. In nucleotides, the CDR3 is TGCGCCAGCAGCTTGGGAGCCCTAGCGGGAGCCTCCTACGAGCAGTACTTC.

The CDR3 protein is CASSFRQGRFGEKLFF. DNA for the CDR3: TGTGCCAGCAGTTTCAGACAGGGGAGATTCGGCGAAAAACTGTTTTTT. The chain joins TRBV12-3 or TRBV12-4 to TRBJ1-4; 8 nucleotides match TRBD1. With V trimmed by 3 bases and J by 8 bases, 11 bases remained unmatched. The CDR3 is 16 amino acids.

The rearrangement links TRBV5-1 to TRBJ2-5, with 8 nucleotides matching TRBD2. CDR1 SGHRS and CDR2 YFSETQ come from the germline V gene. With 4 bases clipped from V and 1 base from J, the junction kept 12 bases outside the gene matches. The CDR3 sequence is 17 residues long. The chain's CDR3 is CASSPTVRTSFQETQYF. As DNA, the CDR3 is TGCGCCAGCAGCCCTACCGTACGGACTAGCTTCCAAGAGACCCAGTACTTC. Together with reference TRBV5-1 and TRBJ2-5, the CDR3 gives the full variable domain: KAGVTQTPRYLIKTRGQQVTLSCSPISGHRSVSWYQQTPGQGLQFLFEYFSETQRNKGNFPGRFSGRQFSNSRSEMNVSTLELGDSALYLCASSPTVRTSFQETQYFGPGTRLLVL.

This clonotype was counted only a few times. This rearrangement joins TRBV10-2 to TRBJ1-6, with D hard to call. CDR1 is WSHSY, CDR2 SAAADI, per germline. The CDR3 covers 17 residues. The V end was cut by 4 bases, the J end by 6 bases, with 19 bases between. CDR3 residues: CASSGNRVVSGNSPLHF. CDR3 DNA: TGCGCCAGCAGTGGCAATAGAGTCGTGTCGGGTAATTCACCCCTCCACTTT.

The chain links TRBV2 to TRBJ2-2; possible D gene TRBD1, 7 bases. The germline V gene has CDR1 SNHLY and CDR2 FYNNEI. V dropped 6 bases and J dropped 5 bases, with 25 bases sitting between them. The CDR3 totals 18 residues. The CDR3: CASRETRPKTGQTGELFF. As DNA, the CDR3 is TGTGCCAGCAGGGAGACTAGACCTAAGACAGGGCAGACCGGGGAGCTGTTTTTT.

The rearrangement links TRBV6-1 to TRBJ1-5, with unresolved D. Per the germline V gene, CDR1 is MNHNS and CDR2 is SASEGT. CDR3 length equals 13 residues. V was pared by 5 bases and J by 8 bases, with 13 bases between. CDR3 sequence (DNA): TGTGCCAGCAGTCTATCCCTCATGGAGCCCCAGCATTTT. It yields the protein CASSLSLMEPQHF.

This clonotype has more than one count but fewer than ten. This rearrangement joins TRBV7-8 to TRBJ2-3, with 12 positions matching TRBD2. V lost 4 bases, J lost 0 bases, and 8 bases stayed unmatched. CDR1 SGHVS and CDR2 FQNEAQ come from the germline V gene. This CDR3 is built from 18 residues. CDR3 in DNA: TGTGCCAGCAGCTCTCTAGCGGGAGGGCTGAAAAGCACAGATACGCAGTATTTT. It translates to CASSSLAGGLKSTDTQYF.